The 6 T cell receptor beta chains listed next were all sequenced from one sample in a study of cytomegalovirus exposure and HLA in healthy donors. With 60 Vbeta and 13 Jbeta primers, the PCR was carried out. Measured with immunoSEQ multiplex PCR; TCRdb has only the in-frame clones, and not every one. The table shows approximately 190,000 clones, with approximately 85% occurring only once. Sequencing was carried out using PBMCs. Receptors were obtained from a woman aged 18-29 years in good health and CMV-seronegative.

This sequence joins TRBV27 and TRBJ1-1; D not resolved. Germline V gene sequence: CDR1 MNHEY, CDR2 SMNVEV (reference sequence). CDR3 length equals 15 residues. V lost 4 bases to trimming and J lost 4 bases, with 16 bases between them. The CDR3 is CASSSTRQWVTEAFF. The CDR3 DNA reads TGTGCCAGCAGTTCGACCCGACAATGGGTCACTGAAGCTTTCTTT.

The rearrangement links TRBV5-1 to TRBJ1-2, with 7 bases fitting TRBD1. Trimming cost V 7 bases and J 3 bases; bases outside gene matches: 12. The CDR3 is made up of 15 amino acids. Germline V lookup: CDR1 SGHRS, CDR2 YFSETQ. CDR3 protein: CASRDETGFHYGYTF. For the CDR3, the DNA is TGCGCCAGCCGCGATGAGACAGGGTTCCACTATGGCTACACCTTC. Using reference TRBV5-1 and TRBJ1-2 for the parts outside the CDR3, the full variable domain is KAGVTQTPRYLIKTRGQQVTLSCSPISGHRSVSWYQQTPGQGLQFLFEYFSETQRNKGNFPGRFSGRQFSNSRSEMNVSTLELGDSALYLCASRDETGFHYGYTFGSGTRLTVV.

This chain connects TRBV19 to TRBJ1-5; D remains unclear. The CDR3 contains 14 residues. Germline V lookup: CDR1 LNHDA, CDR2 SQIVND (reference sequence). V lost 10 bases and J 5 bases, leaving 18 bases between the germline ends. Written as DNA, the CDR3 is TGTGCCACCGTTCAGGCGAGAGATCATCAGCCCCAGCATTTT. This gives the protein CATVQARDHQPQHF.

The CDR3 spells CASSQGGTHLVGELFF. The CDR3 DNA reads as TGTGCCAGCAGCCAAGGCGGCACGCACCTCGTCGGGGAGCTGTTTTTT. The chain has TRBV14 and TRBJ2-2, with D unclear. The CDR3 runs to 16 residues. Trimming pared 1 base from V and 7 bases from J, leaving 16 bases between. The V gene's germline CDR1 is SGHDN and CDR2 FVKESK.

In this sample, this clone turned up once. The V call is TRBV30, the J call TRBJ1-2; 8 positions match TRBD1. The CDR3 totals 14 residues. Germline V CDR1 and CDR2: GTSNPN, SVGIG (reference sequence). V gave up 2 bases and J gave up 3 bases; unmatched junction bases: 5. Here the CDR3 reads CAWSYGQGDYGYTF. CDR3 bases: TGTGCCTGGAGTTACGGACAGGGCGACTATGGCTACACCTTC.

This clone was observed a handful of times. The chain joins TRBV28 to TRBJ1-1; D remains unclear. The V and J ends lost 2 bases and 8 bases respectively, with 9 bases between them. Germline-derived CDR1 and CDR2 are MDHEN and SYDVKM. This CDR3 region has 12 residues. CDR3 DNA: TGTGCCAGCAGTTTAATTCCCAGGGAAGCTTTCTTT. This codes for CASSLIPREAFF.